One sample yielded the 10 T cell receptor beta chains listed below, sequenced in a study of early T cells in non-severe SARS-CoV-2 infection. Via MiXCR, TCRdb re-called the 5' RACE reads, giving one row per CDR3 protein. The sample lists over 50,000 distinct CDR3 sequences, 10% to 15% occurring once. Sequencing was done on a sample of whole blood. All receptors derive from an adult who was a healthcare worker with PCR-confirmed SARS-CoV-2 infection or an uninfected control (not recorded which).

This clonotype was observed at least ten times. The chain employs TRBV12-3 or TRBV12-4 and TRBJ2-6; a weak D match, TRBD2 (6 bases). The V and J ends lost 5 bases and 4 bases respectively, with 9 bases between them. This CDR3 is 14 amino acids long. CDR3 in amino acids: CASSGGVGANVLTF. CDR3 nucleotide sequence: TGTGCCAGCAGTGGAGGGGTGGGGGCCAACGTCCTGACTTTC.

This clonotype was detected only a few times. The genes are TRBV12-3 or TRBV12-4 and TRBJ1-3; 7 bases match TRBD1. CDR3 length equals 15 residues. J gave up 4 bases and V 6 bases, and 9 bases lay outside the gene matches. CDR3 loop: CASRKQGLGGNTIYF. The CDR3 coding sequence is TGTGCCAGCAGAAAACAGGGGTTAGGCGGAAACACCATATATTTT.

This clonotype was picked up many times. CDR3 nucleotides: TGTGCCAGCAGCTCCCGACTCGGGGCGGATTACGAGCAGTACTTC. It translates to CASSSRLGADYEQYF. The rearrangement uses TRBV7-6 and TRBJ2-7, with D perhaps assigned TRBD1 or TRBD2 (5 bases each). V was shortened by 4 bases and J by 4 bases, with 17 bases between the two germline ends. The CDR3 runs to 15 residues. Germline assignment: CDR1 SGHVS and CDR2 FNYEAQ.

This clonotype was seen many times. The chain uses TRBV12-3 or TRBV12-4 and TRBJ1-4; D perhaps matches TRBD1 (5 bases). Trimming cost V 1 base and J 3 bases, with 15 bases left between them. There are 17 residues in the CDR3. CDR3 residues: CASSLEEAAGSNEKLFF. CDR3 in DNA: TGTGCCAGCAGTTTAGAAGAGGCGGCAGGGTCTAATGAAAAACTGTTTTTT.

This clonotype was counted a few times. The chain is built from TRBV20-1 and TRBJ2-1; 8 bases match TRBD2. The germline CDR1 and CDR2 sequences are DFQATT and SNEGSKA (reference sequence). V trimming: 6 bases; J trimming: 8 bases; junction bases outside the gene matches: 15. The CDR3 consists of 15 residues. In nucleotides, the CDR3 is TGCAGTGCCCCCCCCCGGCGGGAGGCCCTAGATGAGCAGTTCTTC. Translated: CSAPPRREALDEQFF.

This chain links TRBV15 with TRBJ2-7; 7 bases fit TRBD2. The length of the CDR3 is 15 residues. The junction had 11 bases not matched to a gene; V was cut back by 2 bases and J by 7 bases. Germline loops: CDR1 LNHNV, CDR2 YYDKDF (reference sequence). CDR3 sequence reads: CATSRPPGPGGEQYF. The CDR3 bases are TGTGCCACCAGCAGACCACCGGGACCCGGGGGGGAGCAGTACTTC.

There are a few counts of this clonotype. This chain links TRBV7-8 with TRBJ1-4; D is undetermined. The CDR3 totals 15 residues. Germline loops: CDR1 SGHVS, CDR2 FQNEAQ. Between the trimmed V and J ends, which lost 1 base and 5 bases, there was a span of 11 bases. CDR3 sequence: CASSLVGQINEKLFF. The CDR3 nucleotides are TGTGCCAGCAGCTTAGTTGGGCAGATCAATGAAAAACTGTTTTTT.

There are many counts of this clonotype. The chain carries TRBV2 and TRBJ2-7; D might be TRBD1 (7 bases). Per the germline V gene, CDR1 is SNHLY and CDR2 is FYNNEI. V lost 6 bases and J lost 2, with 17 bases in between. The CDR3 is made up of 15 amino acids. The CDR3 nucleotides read TGTGCCAGCAGGGGGGGACAGCTTATTCCCTACGAGCAGTACTTC. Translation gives CASRGGQLIPYEQYF.

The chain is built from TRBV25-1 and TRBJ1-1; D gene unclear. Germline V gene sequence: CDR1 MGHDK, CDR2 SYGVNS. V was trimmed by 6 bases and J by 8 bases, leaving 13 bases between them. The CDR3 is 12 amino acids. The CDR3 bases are TGTGCCAGCAGGGCCGGGGAAAGGGAAGCTTTCTTT. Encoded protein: CASRAGEREAFF.

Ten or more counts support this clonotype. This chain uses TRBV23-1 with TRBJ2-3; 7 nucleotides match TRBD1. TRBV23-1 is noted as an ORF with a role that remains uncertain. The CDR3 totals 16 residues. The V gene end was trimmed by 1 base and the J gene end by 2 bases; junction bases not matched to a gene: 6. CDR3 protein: CASSQWDSPSTDTQYF. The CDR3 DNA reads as TGCGCCAGCAGTCAATGGGACAGCCCTTCCACAGATACGCAGTATTTT.